Here is one TCR beta chain with its context. The sample originates from a study of cytomegalovirus exposure and HLA in healthy donors. Germline V gives CDR1 MDHEN, CDR2 SYDVKM. The CDR3 contains 11 residues. Trimming cost V 10 bases and J 3 bases, with 9 bases left between them. A multiplex PCR was run with 60 Vbeta primers and 13 Jbeta primers. TCRdb keeps only in-frame clones here, not all; method: immunoSEQ multiplex PCR. The sample shows 130,000 or so clones, nearly 90% of them seen only once. This receptor was obtained from a woman aged 40 to 50 in good health and CMV-seronegative. The sample taken for sequencing was PBMCs. J is TRBJ1-2 and V is TRBV28; D not resolved. The CDR3 DNA reads as TGTGCCACCCAGTCGTACTATGGCTACACCTTC. Protein: CATQSYYGYTF.